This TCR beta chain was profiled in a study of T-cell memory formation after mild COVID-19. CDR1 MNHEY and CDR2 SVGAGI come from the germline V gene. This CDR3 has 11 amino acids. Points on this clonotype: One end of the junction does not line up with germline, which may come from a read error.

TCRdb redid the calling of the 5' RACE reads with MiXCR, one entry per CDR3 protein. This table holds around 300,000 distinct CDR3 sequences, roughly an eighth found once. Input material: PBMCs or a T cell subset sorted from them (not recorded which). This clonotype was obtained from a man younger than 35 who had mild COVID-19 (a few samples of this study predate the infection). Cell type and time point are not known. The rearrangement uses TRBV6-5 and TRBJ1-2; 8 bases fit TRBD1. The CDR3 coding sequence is TGTGCCAGCGGACAGGGATTTGGCTACATCTTC. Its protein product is CASGQGFGYIF.